This T cell receptor (beta chain) stems from a study of CXCR3-negative and CXCR3-positive naive CD8 T cells. General study points: The study inferred TCR strength from TRB CDR3 properties and found comparable surface CD5 between naive subsets.

The study made its TRB cDNA libraries by 5' RACE, adding UMI labels. Following a re-call of the 5' RACE reads, TCRdb has one entry per CDR3 protein and lacks DNA. The sample includes about 130,000 distinct CDR3 sequences. About this clonotype: No antigen is known for it.

The CDR3 runs 13 residues. CDR1 SGHTA and CDR2 FQGNSA come from the germline V gene. The TCR sequence derives from a human donor in good health. Some clones in this sample may be carry-over from other donors' samples. The sequencing input was naive CXCR3- CD8+ T cells from blood. Specified subset: CD45RO-CCR7+CD27+CD95- naive CD8+ T cells lacking CXCR3 (TNR3-). The chain combines TRBV7-2 with TRBJ2-7; the D call from TCRdb, TRBD2, cannot be confirmed without DNA. CDR3 loop: CASSSPPSYEQYF.